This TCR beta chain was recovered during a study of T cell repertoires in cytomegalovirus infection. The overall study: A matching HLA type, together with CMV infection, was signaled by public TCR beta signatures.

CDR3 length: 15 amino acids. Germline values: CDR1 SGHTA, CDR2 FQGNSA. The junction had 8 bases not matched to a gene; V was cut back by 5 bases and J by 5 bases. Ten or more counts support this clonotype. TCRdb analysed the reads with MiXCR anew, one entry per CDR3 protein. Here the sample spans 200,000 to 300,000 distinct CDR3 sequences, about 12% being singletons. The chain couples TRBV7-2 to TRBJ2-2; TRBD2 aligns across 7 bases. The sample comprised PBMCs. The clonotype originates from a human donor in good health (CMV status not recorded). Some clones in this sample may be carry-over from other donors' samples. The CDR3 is CASSRKTGGTGELFF. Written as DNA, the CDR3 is TGTGCCAGCAGCCGCAAGACCGGGGGGACCGGGGAGCTGTTTTTT.